The sequence of this T cell receptor (beta chain) was determined in a study of T cell responses to AZD1222 COVID-19 vaccine. Broader study findings: Clonal diversity may have been underestimated in mostly white British donors. Without day 14 samples, only post-peak T cell repertoires were studied.

Sequencing used immunoSEQ multiplex PCR; TCRdb keeps in-frame clones, though not all of them. In the table there are about 170,000 clones, roughly 93% of which are singletons. This clone turned up a few times. Its specificity is not known. The J segment lost 4 bases and the V segment lost 6 bases, leaving 2 bases of the junction unmatched. The CDR3 runs to 12 residues. The TCR was taken from an adult in good health. The chain uses TRBV12-3 or TRBV12-4 and TRBJ2-7, with 8 bases fitting TRBD1. Specimen: peripheral blood, collected on day 0 of AZD1222 vaccination. CDR3 amino acids: CASRRTGYEQYF. The CDR3 DNA sequence: TGTGCCAGCAGAAGGACAGGGTACGAGCAGTACTTC.